These 26 T cell receptor beta chains originate from one sample sequenced in a study of shared clonotypes between healthy human individuals. Method: immunoSEQ multiplex PCR; TCRdb's copy keeps in-frame clones and lacks some. Counted here are approximately 2.1 million clones, over 90% occurring once; the ten biggest clones make up 0.39%. The sample consisted of naive CD4+ T cells from PBMCs. Subset here: CD45RA+ positively selected. The receptors shown here come from a man between 18 and 35 years old in good health. Some clones in this sample may be carry-over from other donors' samples.

This clone turned up a few times. In the same sample, other DNA sequences code for this CDR3. The gene calls are TRBV2 and TRBJ2-7, with unresolved D. Deletions cut 4 bases from V and 1 base from J, with 2 bases between. Germline loops: CDR1 SNHLY, CDR2 FYNNEI. The length of the CDR3 is 11 residues. In nucleotides, the CDR3 is TGTGCCAGCAGTGGGTCCTACGAGCAGTACTTC. As protein: CASSGSYEQYF. The variable domain in full, completed from reference TRBV2 and TRBJ2-7, reads EPEVTQTPSHQVTQMGQEVILRCVPISNHLYFYWYRQILGQKVEFLVSFYNNEISEKSEIFDDQFSVERPDGSNFTLKIRSTKLEDSAMYFCASSGSYEQYFGPGTRLTVT.

As regards this clone: The same CDR3 can be traced to other DNA sequences in this sample. The rearrangement uses TRBV29-1 and TRBJ2-5; 8 positions agree with TRBD1. CDR3 length: 13 residues. The V and J ends lost 7 bases and 0 bases, in that order; junction bases with no gene match: 4. Germline values: CDR1 SQVTM, CDR2 ANQGSEA. The CDR3 DNA is TGCAGCGCCGGGACAGGCTACCAAGAGACCCAGTACTTC. It encodes CSAGTGYQETQYF.

The count of this clone is one. V usage is TRBV9 and J usage is TRBJ2-2, with D tentatively TRBD2 (5 bases). Trimming removed 1 base at V and 1 base at J, with 11 bases between. Germline V CDR1 and CDR2: SGDLS, YYNGEE. CDR3 size: 16 residues. CDR3: CASSVTGERNTGELFF. Here the CDR3 DNA reads TGTGCCAGCAGCGTAACTGGGGAGAGGAACACCGGGGAGCTGTTTTTT.

This chain uses TRBV5-1 with TRBJ2-7; 9 bases are a match to TRBD2. The V gene end was trimmed by 5 bases and the J gene end by 4 bases; junction bases not matched to a gene: 4. The CDR3 consists of 13 residues. CDR1 and CDR2 from the germline V gene are SGHRS and YFSETQ. In DNA, the CDR3 is TGCGCCAGCAGACGGACTAGCGCTTACGAGCAGTACTTC. As protein: CASRRTSAYEQYF.

This sequence joins TRBV25-1 and TRBJ1-1; a weak D match, TRBD1 (5 bases). Looked up from germline, CDR1 is MGHDK and CDR2 is SYGVNS. V lost 6 bases to trimming and J lost 5 bases, with 16 bases between them. The CDR3 has 14 residues. CDR3 in amino acids: CASSPTSGITEAFF. Written as DNA, the CDR3 is TGTGCCAGCAGCCCCACCTCAGGGATAACTGAAGCTTTCTTT.

The rearrangement joins TRBV9 to TRBJ1-1; 7 bases map to TRBD1. V lost 3 bases, J lost 0 bases, and 8 bases stayed unmatched. From germline, CDR1 is SGDLS and CDR2 YYNGEE. The length of the CDR3 is 16 residues. CDR3 DNA sequence: TGTGCCAGCAGCGCGAAGGGACAGACGATGAACACTGAAGCTTTCTTT. It yields the protein CASSAKGQTMNTEAFF.

The gene calls are TRBV2 and TRBJ1-1; D is perhaps TRBD1 (5 bases). Germline-derived CDR1 and CDR2 are SNHLY and FYNNEI. The CDR3 spans 14 residues. V lost 7 bases to trimming and J lost 1 base, with 13 bases between them. DNA for the CDR3: TGTGCCAGCAAGCGGGACCGGACGAACACTGAAGCTTTCTTT. This sequence encodes CASKRDRTNTEAFF.

CDR3 sequence reads: CASSRDRGGLAEAFF. The DNA of the CDR3 is TGTGCCAGCAGCCGAGACAGGGGGGGTCTGGCTGAAGCTTTCTTT. This chain joins TRBV7-3 and TRBJ1-1; the match to TRBD1 covers 9 bases. The CDR3 sequence is 15 residues long. Germline CDR1 and CDR2: SGHTA and FQGTGA. V lost 5 bases to trimming and J lost 6 bases; unmatched junction nucleotides: 10.

This clone was counted between two and nine times. The chain has TRBV30 and TRBJ2-3; D possibly corresponds to TRBD1 (5 bases). The CDR3 is made up of 15 amino acids. Germline values: CDR1 GTSNPN, CDR2 SVGIG (reference sequence). V gave up 0 bases and J gave up 2 bases, with 12 bases separating them. Here the CDR3 DNA reads TGTGCCTGGAGTGTACATAACAGGTTCACAGATACGCAGTATTTT. Translated, it gives CAWSVHNRFTDTQYF.

V usage is TRBV14 and J usage is TRBJ2-7; D is unresolved. Germline assignment: CDR1 SGHDN and CDR2 FVKESK. This CDR3 has 14 residues. Trimming pared 4 bases from V and 4 bases from J, leaving 14 bases between. Written as DNA, the CDR3 is TGTGCCAGCAGCCGTGTCGGGTGGGGTTACGAGCAGTACTTC. It is translated as CASSRVGWGYEQYF.

This clone was seen once. The chain uses TRBV9 and TRBJ2-2; D is undetermined. V gave up 0 bases and J gave up 3 bases, with 3 bases separating them. Germline V gene sequence: CDR1 SGDLS, CDR2 YYNGEE. CDR3 length: 13 amino acids. Here the CDR3 DNA reads TGTGCCAGCAGCGTAGGCGACACCGGGGAGCTGTTTTTT. Translated, it gives CASSVGDTGELFF.

With regard to this clone: The junction departs from germline at one end; a sequencing error may be responsible. The chain joins TRBV6-5 to TRBJ1-2; tentatively, D is TRBD1 (6 bases). The CDR3 contains 14 residues. CDR1 is MNHEY and CDR2 is SVGAGI in the germline V gene. Here the CDR3 reads CASTYTSGEGGYTF. The CDR3 DNA is TGTGCCAGCACTTACACGTCAGGGGAGGGTGGCTACACCTTC.

This chain links TRBV14 with TRBJ2-2, with a weak D call TRBD1 (6 bases). Germline loops: CDR1 SGHDN, CDR2 FVKESK. The V gene lost 1 base and the J gene lost 6 bases, with 12 bases spanning the gap. The CDR3 contains 15 residues. CDR3 in amino acids: CASSQVGGLAGELFF. CDR3 DNA: TGTGCCAGCAGCCAAGTTGGGGGCCTCGCCGGGGAGCTGTTTTTT.

V and J are TRBV14 and TRBJ2-7, with 10 positions matching TRBD1. Germline assignment: CDR1 SGHDN and CDR2 FVKESK. The junction had 5 bases not matched to a gene; V was cut back by 4 bases and J by 5 bases. The CDR3 sequence is 14 residues long. The CDR3 region has the DNA TGTGCCAGCAGCCCCGGGACAGGGGTCAACGAGCAGTACTTC. The encoded protein is CASSPGTGVNEQYF.

The V call is TRBV7-9, the J call TRBJ2-7; D might be TRBD1 (5 bases). V was pared by 5 bases and J by 5 bases, with 10 bases between. Germline CDR1 SEHNR, CDR2 FQNEAQ (reference sequence). The CDR3 is made up of 12 amino acids. In DNA, the CDR3 is TGTGCCAGCAGCCAGACAGATCACGAGCAGTACTTC. This codes for CASSQTDHEQYF.

V and J are TRBV18 and TRBJ1-1, with 8 bases lining up with TRBD1. There are 16 residues in the CDR3. With 3 bases clipped from V and 6 bases from J, the junction kept 12 bases outside the gene matches. Germline CDR1 KGHSH, CDR2 LQKENI. The CDR3 sequence is CASSPRGQGASPEAFF. CDR3 DNA: TGTGCCAGCTCACCCCGGGGGCAGGGGGCGTCCCCTGAAGCTTTCTTT.

Details on this clone: The sample carries other DNA sequences with the same CDR3. The chain is built from TRBV18 and TRBJ2-3; 13 nucleotides line up with TRBD2. The V gene end was trimmed by 3 bases and the J gene end by 4 bases; junction bases not matched to a gene: 4. CDR3 length: 16 amino acids. Germline V gene data show CDR1 as KGHSH and CDR2 as LQKENI. CDR3 nucleotides: TGTGCCAGCTCACCGCGGACTAGCGGGAGTTCAGATACGCAGTATTTT. Translating it yields CASSPRTSGSSDTQYF.

Regarding this clone: Other DNA variants within this sample encode the same CDR3. The rearrangement uses TRBV19 and TRBJ1-5; D uncertain. The CDR3 consists of 13 residues. V was pared by 5 bases and J by 2 bases, with 7 bases between. Germline V lookup: CDR1 LNHDA, CDR2 SQIVND (reference sequence). In DNA, the CDR3 is TGTGCCAGTAGTCTCCAGGGCAATCAGCCCCAGCATTTT. It specifies CASSLQGNQPQHF.

This chain joins TRBV7-3 and TRBJ2-3; 8 nucleotides agree with TRBD2. The CDR3 length is 16 residues. Germline V CDR1 and CDR2: SGHTA, FQGTGA. V shed 6 bases, J shed 0 bases, and the junction held 8 bases outside the gene matches. The CDR3 here is CASSPHQRGSTDTQYF. The CDR3, as DNA: TGTGCCAGCAGTCCCCACCAGCGGGGGAGCACAGATACGCAGTATTTT. The full variable domain, rest sourced from reference TRBV7-3 and TRBJ2-3, is GAGVSQTPSNKVTEKGKYVELRCDPISGHTALYWYRQSLGQGPEFLIYFQGTGAADDSGLPNDRFFAVRPEGSVSTLKIQRTERGDSAVYLCASSPHQRGSTDTQYFGPGTRLTVL.

This sequence joins TRBV10-1 and TRBJ2-5; 8 bases map to TRBD2. After removal of 9 bases from V and 5 bases from J, the junction contained 14 bases not matched to a gene. The CDR3 spans 15 residues. CDR1 and CDR2 (germline): WNHNN, SYGVQD (reference sequence). CDR3 DNA: TGCGCCAGTTTAGCTCCGGGACTAGTCCGGGAGACCCAGTACTTC. Translating it yields CASLAPGLVRETQYF.

The CDR3 DNA follows: TGTGCCAGCTCACGACAAACAGGGGCCACTGAAGCTTTCTTT. Translation gives CASSRQTGATEAFF. The chain is built from TRBV18 and TRBJ1-1; the match to TRBD1 covers 7 bases. With 4 bases clipped from V and 4 bases from J, the junction kept 6 bases outside the gene matches. Germline V gene lookup returns CDR1 KGHSH and CDR2 LQKENI. CDR3 length: 14 amino acids.

V is TRBV4-2 and J is TRBJ2-7; tentatively, D is TRBD2 (6 bases). CDR3 size: 15 residues. Trimming cost V 0 bases and J 2 bases, with 11 bases left between them. Germline loops: CDR1 LGHNA, CDR2 YNFKEQ. The CDR3 region has the DNA TGTGCCAGCAGCCAAGAGATTCGGGGGACCTACGAGCAGTACTTC. Amino acid sequence: CASSQEIRGTYEQYF.

A word on this clone: Different DNA sequences within this sample yield the same CDR3. The V call is TRBV7-3, the J call TRBJ1-1, with TRBD1 as a possible D gene (5 bases). Per the germline V gene, CDR1 is SGHTA and CDR2 is FQGTGA. V lost 5 bases and J 4 bases, leaving 11 bases between the germline ends. The CDR3 totals 13 residues. CDR3 in amino acids: CASSPGTVTEAFF. Written as DNA, the CDR3 is TGTGCCAGCAGCCCAGGGACGGTCACTGAAGCTTTCTTT.

The V and J genes are TRBV28 and TRBJ2-7; D is uncertain. The V gene lost 6 bases and the J gene lost 3 bases, with 18 bases spanning the gap. This CDR3 is built from 15 residues. Germline-derived CDR1 and CDR2 are MDHEN and SYDVKM. CDR3 coding DNA: TGTGCCAGCAGCTTCGACGGATTCCTCTTCTACGAGCAGTACTTC. This gives the protein CASSFDGFLFYEQYF.

This chain links TRBV4-1 with TRBJ2-7; the D gene is possibly TRBD1 (6 bases). The germline V gene encodes CDR1 MGHRA and CDR2 YSYEKL. This CDR3 has 16 residues. Trimming shortened V by 3 bases and J by 0 bases, and 15 bases separated the two germline ends. The CDR3 DNA sequence: TGCGCCAGCAGCCAGGGTGGGGGCGCGGGCTCCTACGAGCAGTACTTC. Its translation is CASSQGGGAGSYEQYF.

This chain joins TRBV4-1 and TRBJ2-7; D possibly uses TRBD1 or TRBD2 (6 bases each). Deletions cut 4 bases from V and 7 bases from J, with 11 bases between. This CDR3 is 12 amino acids long. CDR1 is MGHRA, CDR2 YSYEKL, per germline. The CDR3, as DNA: TGCGCCAGCAGCCTGGGGGGCAATGAGCAGTACTTC. It codes for CASSLGGNEQYF.